This record concerns one T cell receptor (beta chain) sequence. The antigen remains unidentified. This record comes from a study of radiotherapy plus CTLA-4 blockade in lung cancer. Study-wide background: Objective responses were recorded in 15% to 20% of patients, with disease control recorded in 25% to 35%. Overall study findings and caveats: After radiotherapy and ipilimumab, tumor-derived clones expanded in peripheral blood.

V was trimmed by 3 bases and J by 4 bases, leaving 15 bases between them. The CDR3 is 15 amino acids. CDR1 and CDR2 from the germline V gene are SGHTA and FQGNSA. TCRdb keeps only in-frame clones here, not all; method: immunoSEQ multiplex PCR. The sample records about 59,000 clones, almost 85% being singletons. V and J are TRBV7-2 and TRBJ1-2, with D perhaps TRBD1 (6 bases). This material consisted of peripheral blood, taken from a patient treated with radiotherapy plus ipilimumab. This receptor was taken from a human donor with non-small cell lung cancer whose response to radiotherapy plus ipilimumab could not be evaluated. As DNA, the CDR3 is TGTGCCAGCAGCTTGGCTGGACAGCGGACCTATGGCTACACCTTC. Translated, it gives CASSLAGQRTYGYTF.